The 2 T cell receptor beta chains below come from one sample, sequenced in a study of identifying expanded T cells in peripheral blood. Sequencing was performed with immunoSEQ multiplex PCR; in TCRdb, only in-frame clones are kept and a portion is missing. The data hold 70,000 to 100,000 clones, with roughly 90% observed a single time. Input material: blood. The receptors were sampled from a person aged 18 to 75 in good health.

This chain's CDR3 is CASSLVVSTTNEKLFF. The DNA of the CDR3 is TGTGCCAGCAGCTTAGTGGTTTCGACAACTAATGAAAAACTGTTTTTT. This chain connects TRBV7-9 to TRBJ1-4; D not resolved. Deletions cut 1 base from V and 0 bases from J, with 9 bases between. CDR1 and CDR2 (germline): SEHNR, FQNEAQ (reference sequence). The CDR3 runs to 16 residues.

The V and J genes are TRBV5-8 and TRBJ2-1; TRBD1 aligns across 8 bases. Germline V CDR1 and CDR2: SGHTS, YDEGEE. V gave up 4 bases and J gave up 7 bases; unmatched junction bases: 7. The CDR3 runs to 14 residues. The CDR3 DNA sequence: TGTGCCAGCAGCACCGGACAGGGTTGGAATGAGCAGTTCTTC. This sequence encodes CASSTGQGWNEQFF.